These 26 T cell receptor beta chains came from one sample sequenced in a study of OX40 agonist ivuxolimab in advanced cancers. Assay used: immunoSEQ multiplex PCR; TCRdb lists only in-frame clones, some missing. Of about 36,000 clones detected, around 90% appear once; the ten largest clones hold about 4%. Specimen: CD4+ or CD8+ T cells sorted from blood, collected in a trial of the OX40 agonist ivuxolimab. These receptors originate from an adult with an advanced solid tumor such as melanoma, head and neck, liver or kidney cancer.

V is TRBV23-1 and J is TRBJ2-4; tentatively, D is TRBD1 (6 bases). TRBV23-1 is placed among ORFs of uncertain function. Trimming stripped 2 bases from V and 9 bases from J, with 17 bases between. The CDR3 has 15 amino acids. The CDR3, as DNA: TGCGCCAGCAGTCAAAGGAAGGGGGTCCATTGCATTCAGTACTTC. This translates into CASSQRKGVHCIQYF.

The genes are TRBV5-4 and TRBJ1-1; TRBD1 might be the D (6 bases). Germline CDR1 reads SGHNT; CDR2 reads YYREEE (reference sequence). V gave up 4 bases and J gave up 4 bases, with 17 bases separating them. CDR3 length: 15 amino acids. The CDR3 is CASSPRGPTSTEAFF. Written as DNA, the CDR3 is TGTGCCAGCAGCCCCAGGGGCCCGACGAGCACTGAAGCTTTCTTT.

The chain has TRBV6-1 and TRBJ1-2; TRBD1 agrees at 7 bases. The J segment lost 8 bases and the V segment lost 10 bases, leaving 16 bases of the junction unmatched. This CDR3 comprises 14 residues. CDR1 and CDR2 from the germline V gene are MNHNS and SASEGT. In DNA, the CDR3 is TGTGCCACTAACCCGACAGGGCCTTTGTGGGGCTACACCTTC. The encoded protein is CATNPTGPLWGYTF.

CDR3 in DNA: TGTGCCAGCTCTCTTAGGGTCAGGGTAGGCACTGAAGCTTTCTTT. This translates into CASSLRVRVGTEAFF. The chain couples TRBV7-9 to TRBJ1-1; D might be TRBD1 (5 bases). Germline CDR1 reads SEHNR; CDR2 reads FQNEAQ (reference sequence). Trimming took 8 bases from V and 4 from J, leaving 20 bases between them. There are 15 residues in the CDR3.

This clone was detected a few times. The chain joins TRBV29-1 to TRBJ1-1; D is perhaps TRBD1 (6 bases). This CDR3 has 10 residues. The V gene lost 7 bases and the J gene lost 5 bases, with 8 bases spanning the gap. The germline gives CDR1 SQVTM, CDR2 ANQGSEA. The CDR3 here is CSAGQTEAFF. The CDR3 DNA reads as TGCAGCGCCGGACAGACTGAAGCTTTCTTT.

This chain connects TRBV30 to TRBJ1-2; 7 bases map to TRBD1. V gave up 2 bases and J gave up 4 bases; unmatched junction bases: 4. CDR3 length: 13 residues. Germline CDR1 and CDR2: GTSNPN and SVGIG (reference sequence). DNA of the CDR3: TGTGCCTGGAGTCCCACAGGGGCCTATGGCTACACCTTC. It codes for CAWSPTGAYGYTF.

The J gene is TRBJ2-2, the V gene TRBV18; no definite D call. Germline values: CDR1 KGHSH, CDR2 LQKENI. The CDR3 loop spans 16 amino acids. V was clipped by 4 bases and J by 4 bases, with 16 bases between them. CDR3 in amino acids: CASSLEWGSPTGELFF. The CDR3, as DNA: TGTGCCAGCTCACTAGAATGGGGAAGTCCCACCGGGGAGCTGTTTTTT.

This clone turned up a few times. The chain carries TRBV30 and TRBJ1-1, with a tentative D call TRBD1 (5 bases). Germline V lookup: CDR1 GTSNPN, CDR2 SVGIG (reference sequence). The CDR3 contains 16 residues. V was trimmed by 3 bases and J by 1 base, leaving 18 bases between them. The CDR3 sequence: CAWSRAGRRSNTEAFF. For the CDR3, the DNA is TGTGCCTGGAGCAGGGCTGGGCGCCGGTCGAACACTGAAGCTTTCTTT. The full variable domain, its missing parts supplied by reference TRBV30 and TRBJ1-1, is SQTIHQWPATLVQPVGSPLSLECTVEGTSNPNLYWYRQAAGRGLQLLFYSVGIGQISSEVPQNLSASRPQDRQFILSSKKLLLSDSGFYLCAWSRAGRRSNTEAFFGQGTRLTVV.

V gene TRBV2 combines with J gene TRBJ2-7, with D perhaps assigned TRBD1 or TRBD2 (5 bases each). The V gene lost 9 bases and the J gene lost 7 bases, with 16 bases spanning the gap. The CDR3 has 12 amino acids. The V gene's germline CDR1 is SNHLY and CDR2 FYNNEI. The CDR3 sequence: CASGDLGIEQYF. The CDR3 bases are TGTGCCAGTGGGGACCTGGGGATTGAGCAGTACTTC.

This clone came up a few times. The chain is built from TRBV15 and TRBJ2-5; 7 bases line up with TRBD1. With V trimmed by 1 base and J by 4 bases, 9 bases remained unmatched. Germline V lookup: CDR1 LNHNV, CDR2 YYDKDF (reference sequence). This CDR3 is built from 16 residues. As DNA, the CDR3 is TGTGCCACCAGCAGAGGTGGTGAGTGGGACAGAGAGACCCAGTACTTC. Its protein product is CATSRGGEWDRETQYF.

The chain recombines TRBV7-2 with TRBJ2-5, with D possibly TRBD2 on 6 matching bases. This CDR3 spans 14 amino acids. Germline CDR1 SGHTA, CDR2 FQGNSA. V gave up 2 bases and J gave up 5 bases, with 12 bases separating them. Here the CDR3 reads CASSLTGRGETQYF. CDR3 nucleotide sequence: TGTGCCAGCAGCTTAACCGGGAGAGGTGAGACCCAGTACTTC. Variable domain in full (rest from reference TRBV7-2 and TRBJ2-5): GAGVSQSPSNKVTEKGKDVELRCDPISGHTALYWYRQSLGQGLEFLIYFQGNSAPDKSGLPSDRFSAERTGGSVSTLTIQRTQQEDSAVYLCASSLTGRGETQYFGPGTRLLVL.

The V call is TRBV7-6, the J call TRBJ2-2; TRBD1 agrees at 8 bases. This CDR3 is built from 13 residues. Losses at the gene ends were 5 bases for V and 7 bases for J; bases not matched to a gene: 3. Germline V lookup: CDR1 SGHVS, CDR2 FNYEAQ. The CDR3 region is CASSHRGVGELFF. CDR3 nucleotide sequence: TGTGCCAGCAGCCACAGGGGGGTCGGGGAGCTGTTTTTT.

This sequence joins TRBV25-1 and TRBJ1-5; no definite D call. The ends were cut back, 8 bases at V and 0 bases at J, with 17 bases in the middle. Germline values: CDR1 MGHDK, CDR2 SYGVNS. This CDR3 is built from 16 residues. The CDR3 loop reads CASPLRVKYSNQPQHF. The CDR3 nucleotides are TGTGCCAGCCCCCTGAGGGTAAAGTATAGCAATCAGCCCCAGCATTTT.

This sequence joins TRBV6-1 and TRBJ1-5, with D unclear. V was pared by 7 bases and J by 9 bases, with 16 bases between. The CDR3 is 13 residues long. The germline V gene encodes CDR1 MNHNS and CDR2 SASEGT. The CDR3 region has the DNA TGTGCCAGCATCTTCGACCGGGCGGGGCCCCAGCATTTT. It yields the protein CASIFDRAGPQHF.

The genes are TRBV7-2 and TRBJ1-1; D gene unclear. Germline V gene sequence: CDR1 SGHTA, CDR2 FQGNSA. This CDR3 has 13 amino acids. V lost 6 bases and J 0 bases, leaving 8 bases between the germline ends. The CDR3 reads CASSSQMNTEAFF. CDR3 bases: TGTGCCAGCAGTTCACAGATGAACACTGAAGCTTTCTTT. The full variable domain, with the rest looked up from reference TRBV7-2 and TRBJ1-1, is GAGVSQSPSNKVTEKGKDVELRCDPISGHTALYWYRQSLGQGLEFLIYFQGNSAPDKSGLPSDRFSAERTGGSVSTLTIQRTQQEDSAVYLCASSSQMNTEAFFGQGTRLTVV.

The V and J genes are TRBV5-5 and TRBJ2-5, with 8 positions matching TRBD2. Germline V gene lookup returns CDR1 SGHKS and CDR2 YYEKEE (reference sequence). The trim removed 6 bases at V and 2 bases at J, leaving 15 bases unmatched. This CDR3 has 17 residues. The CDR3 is CASTDRTSGKTQETQYF. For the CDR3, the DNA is TGTGCCAGCACCGATAGAACTAGCGGTAAAACTCAAGAGACCCAGTACTTC.

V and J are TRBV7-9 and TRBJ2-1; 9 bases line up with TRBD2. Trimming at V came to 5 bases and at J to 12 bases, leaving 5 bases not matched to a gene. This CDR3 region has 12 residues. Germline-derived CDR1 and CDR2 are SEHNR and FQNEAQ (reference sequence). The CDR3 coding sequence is TGTGCCAGCAGCCAATTAGCGGGAGTGCAGTTCTTC. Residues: CASSQLAGVQFF.

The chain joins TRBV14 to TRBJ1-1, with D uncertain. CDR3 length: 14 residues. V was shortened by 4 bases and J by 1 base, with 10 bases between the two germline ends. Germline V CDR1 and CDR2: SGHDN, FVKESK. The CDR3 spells CASSRHKANTEAFF. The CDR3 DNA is TGTGCCAGCAGCCGCCACAAAGCGAACACTGAAGCTTTCTTT.

CDR3 nucleotide sequence: TGTGCCAGCAGTTTGCAGACAGGGGCCATCACGACAGATACGCAGTATTTT. Protein product: CASSLQTGAITTDTQYF. The V and J genes are TRBV28 and TRBJ2-3; 8 bases line up with TRBD1. Germline lookup yields CDR1 MDHEN and CDR2 SYDVKM. The V and J ends lost 3 bases and 3 bases, in that order; junction bases with no gene match: 11. The CDR3 is made up of 17 amino acids.

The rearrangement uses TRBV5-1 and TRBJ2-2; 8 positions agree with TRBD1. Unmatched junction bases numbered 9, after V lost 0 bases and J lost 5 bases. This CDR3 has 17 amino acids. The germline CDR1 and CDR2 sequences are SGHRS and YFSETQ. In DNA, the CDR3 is TGCGCCAGCAGCTTGGGAACCGGGACAGGCAGAACCGGGGAGCTGTTTTTT. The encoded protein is CASSLGTGTGRTGELFF.

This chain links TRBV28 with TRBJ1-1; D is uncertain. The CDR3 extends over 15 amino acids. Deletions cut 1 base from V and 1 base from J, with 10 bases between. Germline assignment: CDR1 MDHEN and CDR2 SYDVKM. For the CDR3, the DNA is TGTGCCAGCAGTTTATTTACGGCAGGGAACACTGAAGCTTTCTTT. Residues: CASSLFTAGNTEAFF.

As DNA, the CDR3 is TGTGCCAGCAGTGAAGCGCATGCTAGCGGGGGGGGGAATGAGCAGTTCTTC. It codes for CASSEAHASGGGNEQFF. V usage is TRBV6-1 and J usage is TRBJ2-1; the match to TRBD2 covers 12 bases. V shed 0 bases and J 7 bases; nucleotides not matched to a gene: 7. CDR1 and CDR2 from the germline V gene are MNHNS and SASEGT. The CDR3 extends over 17 amino acids.

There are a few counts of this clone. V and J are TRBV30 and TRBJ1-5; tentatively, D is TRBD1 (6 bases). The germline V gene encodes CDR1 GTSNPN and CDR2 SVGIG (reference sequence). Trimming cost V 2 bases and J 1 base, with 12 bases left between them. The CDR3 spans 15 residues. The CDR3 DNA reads TGTGCCTGGAGTCACGACGGACAGAGCAATCAGCCCCAGCATTTT. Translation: CAWSHDGQSNQPQHF.

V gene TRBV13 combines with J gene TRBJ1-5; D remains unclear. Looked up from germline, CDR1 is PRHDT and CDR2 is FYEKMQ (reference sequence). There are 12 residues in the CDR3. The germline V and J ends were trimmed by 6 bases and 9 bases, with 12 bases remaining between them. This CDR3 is CASSKASTPQHF. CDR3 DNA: TGTGCCAGCAGTAAGGCGTCGACGCCCCAGCATTTT.

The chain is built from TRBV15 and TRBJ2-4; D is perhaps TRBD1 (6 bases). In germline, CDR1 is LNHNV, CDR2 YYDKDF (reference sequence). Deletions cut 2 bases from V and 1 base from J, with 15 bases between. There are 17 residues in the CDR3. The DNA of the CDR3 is TGTGCCACCAGCAGACCGAGGGCACAGGGTGCCAAAAACATTCAGTACTTC. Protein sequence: CATSRPRAQGAKNIQYF. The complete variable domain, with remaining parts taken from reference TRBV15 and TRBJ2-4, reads DAMVIQNPRYQVTQFGKPVTLSCSQTLNHNVMYWYQQKSSQAPKLLFHYYDKDFNNEADTPDNFQSRRPNTSFCFLDIRSPGLGDTAMYLCATSRPRAQGAKNIQYFGAGTRLSVL.

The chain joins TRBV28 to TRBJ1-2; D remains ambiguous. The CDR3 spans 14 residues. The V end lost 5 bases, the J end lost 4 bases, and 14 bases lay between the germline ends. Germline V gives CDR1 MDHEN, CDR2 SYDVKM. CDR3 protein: CASSPRTRIYGYTF. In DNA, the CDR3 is TGTGCCAGCAGTCCCCGGACTCGTATCTATGGCTACACCTTC.